The 28 T cell receptor beta chains given below trace back to one sample, sequenced in a study of blood T cell repertoires in COVID-19. Sequencing used immunoSEQ multiplex PCR; TCRdb keeps in-frame clones, though not all of them. The table shows some 260,000 clones, with 70% to 85% occurring only once. The sample taken for sequencing was peripheral blood. Receptors originate from a man older than 75 with acute or convalescent COVID-19.

This rearrangement joins TRBV6-4 to TRBJ2-1; 9 positions agree with TRBD1. Germline V CDR1 and CDR2: MRHNA, SNTAGT. CDR3 size: 15 residues. Germline trimming cut 0 bases from V and 5 bases from J; bases unmatched to any gene: 2. DNA of the CDR3: TGTGCCAGCAGTGACTCGTACAGGGGGCACAATGAGCAGTTCTTC. The encoded protein is CASSDSYRGHNEQFF.

The rearrangement joins TRBV6-2 or TRBV6-3 to TRBJ1-2, with D hard to call. Trimming took off 0 bases at V and 4 bases at J, with 12 bases between the two ends. This CDR3 is built from 15 residues. CDR1 and CDR2 from the germline V gene are MNHEY and SVGEGT. CDR3 in DNA: TGTGCCAGCAGTTACTCGATTTGGTCAGGCTATGGCTACACCTTC. Amino acids: CASSYSIWSGYGYTF.

The chain couples TRBV2 to TRBJ2-2, with a weak D call TRBD1 (6 bases). The V gene's germline CDR1 is SNHLY and CDR2 FYNNEI. The CDR3 sequence is 15 residues long. Trimming took 5 bases from V and 1 from J, leaving 11 bases between them. CDR3 nucleotide sequence: TGTGCCAGCAGTAGACAGGATCTGAACACCGGGGAGCTGTTTTTT. It encodes CASSRQDLNTGELFF.

The genes are TRBV11-1 and TRBJ2-3; the match to TRBD1 covers 11 bases. The junction had 3 bases not matched to a gene; V was cut back by 3 bases and J by 4 bases. Per germline, CDR1 SGHAT and CDR2 FQDESV (reference sequence). This CDR3 is 15 amino acids long. The CDR3 coding sequence is TGTGCCAGCAGCTTTGGGGGACAGGGGGCAGATACGCAGTATTTT. It encodes CASSFGGQGADTQYF.

This sequence joins TRBV2 and TRBJ1-5, with TRBD1 matching 7 bases. V lost 6 bases, J lost 0 bases, and 14 bases stayed unmatched. The V gene's germline CDR1 is SNHLY and CDR2 FYNNEI. The CDR3 loop spans 18 amino acids. The chain's CDR3 is CASRADRAQSYSNQPQHF. The CDR3 DNA reads TGTGCCAGCAGGGCCGACAGGGCGCAAAGTTATAGCAATCAGCCCCAGCATTTT.

The chain links TRBV27 to TRBJ1-2; 7 bases map to TRBD1. CDR3 size: 15 residues. The V segment lost 5 bases and the J segment 2 bases; nucleotides outside the gene matches: 8. In germline, CDR1 is MNHEY, CDR2 SMNVEV (reference sequence). CDR3 sequence (DNA): TGTGCCAGCAGTGGAATAGGGACAGCGAACTATGGCTACACCTTC. Its protein product is CASSGIGTANYGYTF.

The rearrangement joins TRBV5-1 to TRBJ2-1, with 9 bases identical to TRBD2. Trimming removed 3 bases from V and 0 bases from J; junction bases left unmatched: 4. The CDR3 consists of 16 residues. From germline, CDR1 is SGHRS and CDR2 YFSETQ. The CDR3 region is CASSWKLAGSYNEQFF. The CDR3 DNA reads TGCGCCAGCAGCTGGAAACTAGCGGGCTCCTACAATGAGCAGTTCTTC.

This rearrangement joins TRBV6-5 to TRBJ1-6; D is perhaps TRBD1 (5 bases). The germline V and J ends were trimmed by 1 base and 7 bases, with 14 bases remaining between them. This CDR3 contains 16 residues. Per germline, CDR1 MNHEY and CDR2 SVGAGI. CDR3 bases: TGTGCCAGCAGTTACTTCCTCGGGGGAAGGAATTCACCCCTCCACTTT. It is translated as CASSYFLGGRNSPLHF.

The chain has TRBV6-6 and TRBJ2-1; D gene uncertain. V lost 6 bases and J lost 8, with 11 bases in between. Germline V gene lookup returns CDR1 MNHNY and CDR2 SVGAGI (reference sequence). The CDR3 is 12 amino acids. The DNA of the CDR3 is TGTGCCAGCAGCCCAGTGGTCGATGAGCAGTTCTTC. Residues: CASSPVVDEQFF.

The chain joins TRBV2 to TRBJ1-6; 12 positions agree with TRBD1. Germline V gene data show CDR1 as SNHLY and CDR2 as FYNNEI. This CDR3 is built from 15 residues. V lost 8 bases to trimming and J lost 7 bases; unmatched junction nucleotides: 6. The CDR3 region is CASGGTGGRNSPLHF. For the CDR3, the DNA is TGTGCCAGCGGGGGGACAGGGGGCCGGAATTCACCCCTCCACTTT.

This chain uses TRBV2 with TRBJ1-2, with a weak D call TRBD1 (5 bases). From germline, CDR1 is SNHLY and CDR2 FYNNEI. Trimming shortened V by 7 bases and J by 4 bases, and 10 bases separated the two germline ends. This CDR3 contains 12 residues. The CDR3 spells CASIRVGYGYTF. The CDR3 nucleotides are TGTGCCAGCATCAGGGTCGGCTATGGCTACACCTTC.

The chain has TRBV7-2 and TRBJ2-7, with a possible D match to TRBD1 (7 bases). V lost 3 bases, J lost 6 bases, and 21 bases lay in between. Germline loops: CDR1 SGHTA, CDR2 FQGNSA. This CDR3 is 16 amino acids long. In DNA form, the CDR3 reads TGTGCCAGCAGCTTTTTGGCGGTGAACAGGGGAGGCGAGCAGTACTTC. As protein: CASSFLAVNRGGEQYF.

The gene calls are TRBV11-2 and TRBJ2-7; D might be TRBD1 (5 bases). V was trimmed by 0 bases and J by 5 bases, leaving 17 bases between them. The CDR3 totals 16 residues. Germline CDR1 SGHAT, CDR2 FQNNGV. CDR3 in DNA: TGTGCCAGCAGCTTAGAGGGCGACAGAGCCTTCCACGAGCAGTACTTC. This encodes CASSLEGDRAFHEQYF.

Only a few counts were recorded for this clone. The V call is TRBV15, the J call TRBJ1-4, with 8 nucleotides matching TRBD1. CDR3 length: 13 residues. V dropped 6 bases and J dropped 14; count of bases not matched to a gene: 11. Germline V gene data show CDR1 as LNHNV and CDR2 as YYDKDF (reference sequence). The DNA of the CDR3 is TGTGCCACCAGGATAGACCTGGACAGGGTCCTGTTTTTT. Translated: CATRIDLDRVLFF.

This chain joins TRBV28 and TRBJ1-2; 8 bases match TRBD1. This CDR3 is built from 16 residues. CDR1 is MDHEN and CDR2 is SYDVKM in the germline V gene. The V and J ends lost 2 bases and 2 bases, in that order; junction bases with no gene match: 7. CDR3 protein: CASSLRFRGPNYGYTF. The CDR3 nucleotides are TGTGCCAGCAGTTTAAGGTTCAGGGGGCCGAACTATGGCTACACCTTC.

The J gene is TRBJ1-6, the V gene TRBV30; a weak D match, TRBD1 (6 bases). The CDR3 consists of 13 residues. The germline V gene has CDR1 GTSNPN and CDR2 SVGIG (reference sequence). The CDR3 sequence: CASQGQYNSPLHF. For the CDR3, the DNA is TGTGCTTCGCAAGGACAGTATAATTCACCCCTCCACTTT.

The chain employs TRBV9 and TRBJ2-5; 10 bases map to TRBD2. V trimming: 7 bases; J trimming: 4 bases; junction bases outside the gene matches: 4. Germline CDR1 reads SGDLS; CDR2 reads YYNGEE. The CDR3 sequence is 13 residues long. DNA for the CDR3: TGTGCCAGCGAAGCGGGAGGGGGAGAGACCCAGTACTTC. This sequence encodes CASEAGGGETQYF.

The chain couples TRBV5-1 to TRBJ2-2; a possible D gene is TRBD2 (7 bases). V lost 5 bases and J lost 5, with 16 bases in between. The CDR3 length is 15 residues. Germline V lookup: CDR1 SGHRS, CDR2 YFSETQ. CDR3 nucleotide sequence: TGCGCCAGCAGTTCGGGGGGCCCCTTTACCGGGGAGCTGTTTTTT. It encodes CASSSGGPFTGELFF. Combining the CDR3 with reference TRBV5-1 and TRBJ2-2 gives the whole variable domain KAGVTQTPRYLIKTRGQQVTLSCSPISGHRSVSWYQQTPGQGLQFLFEYFSETQRNKGNFPGRFSGRQFSNSRSEMNVSTLELGDSALYLCASSSGGPFTGELFFGEGSRLTVL.

V is TRBV6-1 and J is TRBJ1-2; D might be TRBD1 (6 bases). Trimming cost V 3 bases and J 4 bases, with 18 bases left between them. Germline CDR1 MNHNS, CDR2 SASEGT. The CDR3 covers 16 residues. As DNA, the CDR3 is TGTGCCAGCAGTGATGGATTCGGGGGGGCAGGCTATGGCTACACCTTC. The encoded protein is CASSDGFGGAGYGYTF.

This clone was detected a few times. This chain links TRBV7-9 with TRBJ1-5; the match to TRBD1 covers 7 bases. The CDR3 contains 16 residues. The J segment lost 2 bases and the V segment lost 5 bases, leaving 9 bases of the junction unmatched. Germline assignment: CDR1 SEHNR and CDR2 FQNEAQ (reference sequence). In nucleotides, the CDR3 is TGTGCCAGCAGCGGAGCGGACAGGATAGGCAATCAGCCCCAGCATTTT. Its translation: CASSGADRIGNQPQHF.

The chain combines TRBV6-5 with TRBJ2-7; D is unclear. Looked up from germline, CDR1 is MNHEY and CDR2 is SVGAGI. The CDR3 runs to 15 residues. The V end lost 0 bases, the J end lost 3 bases, and 12 bases lay between the germline ends. The CDR3 sequence: CASSYSGSKLYEQYF. DNA of the CDR3: TGTGCCAGCAGTTACTCGGGCAGCAAACTCTACGAGCAGTACTTC.

This clone was recorded only once. The chain joins TRBV28 to TRBJ2-7; 7 bases match TRBD1. The CDR3 consists of 15 residues. J lost 0 bases, V lost 6 bases, and 8 bases had no gene match. Per germline, CDR1 MDHEN and CDR2 SYDVKM. CDR3 in amino acids: CASSRQGSSSYEQYF. CDR3 nucleotides: TGTGCCAGCAGCCGACAGGGCAGCAGCTCCTACGAGCAGTACTTC.

This chain joins TRBV3-1 (or the pseudogene TRBV3-2) and TRBJ1-5, with 8 bases that match TRBD1. This CDR3 has 19 amino acids. The germline gives CDR1 LGHDT, CDR2 YNNKEL (reference sequence). V was clipped by 2 bases and J by 1 base; unmatched bases: 13. In DNA form, the CDR3 reads TGTGCCAGCAGCCAATCGGTCCGCAGGGGGCTTGGGAGCAATCAGCCCCAGCATTTT. It specifies CASSQSVRRGLGSNQPQHF.

This clone was recorded only once. The CDR3 loop reads CASAGLSYEQYF. The DNA for the CDR3 is TGTGCCTCCGCGGGCCTTTCCTACGAGCAGTACTTC. The chain recombines TRBV9 with TRBJ2-7; D is possibly TRBD2 (5 bases). CDR3 length: 12 amino acids. Germline values: CDR1 SGDLS, CDR2 YYNGEE. The germline V and J ends were trimmed by 10 bases and 1 base, with 12 bases remaining between them.

The chain links TRBV5-1 to TRBJ2-3; 9 positions match TRBD2. J gave up 5 bases and V 0 bases, and 4 bases lay outside the gene matches. Germline V gives CDR1 SGHRS, CDR2 YFSETQ. The CDR3 length is 15 residues. In nucleotides, the CDR3 is TGCGCCAGCAGCTTGGTAGCGGGGGCGGAAGATACGCAGTATTTT. The encoded protein is CASSLVAGAEDTQYF. Drawing the rest from reference TRBV5-1 and TRBJ2-3, the complete variable domain is KAGVTQTPRYLIKTRGQQVTLSCSPISGHRSVSWYQQTPGQGLQFLFEYFSETQRNKGNFPGRFSGRQFSNSRSEMNVSTLELGDSALYLCASSLVAGAEDTQYFGPGTRLTVL.

The rearrangement uses TRBV7-9 and TRBJ2-7; a possible D gene is TRBD1 (7 bases). This CDR3 spans 12 amino acids. V gave up 5 bases and J gave up 7 bases, with 12 bases separating them. Germline assignment: CDR1 SEHNR and CDR2 FQNEAQ (reference sequence). This CDR3 reads CASSVRGEEQYF. In nucleotides, the CDR3 is TGTGCCAGCAGCGTCAGGGGGGAGGAGCAGTACTTC.

The V call is TRBV18, the J call TRBJ2-1; 8 bases are a match to TRBD1. The length of the CDR3 is 16 residues. The V segment lost 5 bases and the J segment 8 bases; nucleotides outside the gene matches: 14. In germline, CDR1 is KGHSH, CDR2 LQKENI. CDR3 bases: TGTGCCAGCTCAAAAGACAGGGGTCGCGCGTATGATGAGCAGTTCTTC. The encoded protein is CASSKDRGRAYDEQFF.

In this sample, this clone turned up a few times. The chain employs TRBV6-5 and TRBJ2-7, with D tentatively TRBD1 (6 bases). The CDR3 has 13 residues. CDR1 and CDR2 (germline): MNHEY, SVGAGI. V was shortened by 0 bases and J by 7 bases, with 10 bases between the two germline ends. The CDR3 region is CASSYSRGTEQYF. Here the CDR3 DNA reads TGTGCCAGCAGTTACTCCAGGGGAACAGAGCAGTACTTC.